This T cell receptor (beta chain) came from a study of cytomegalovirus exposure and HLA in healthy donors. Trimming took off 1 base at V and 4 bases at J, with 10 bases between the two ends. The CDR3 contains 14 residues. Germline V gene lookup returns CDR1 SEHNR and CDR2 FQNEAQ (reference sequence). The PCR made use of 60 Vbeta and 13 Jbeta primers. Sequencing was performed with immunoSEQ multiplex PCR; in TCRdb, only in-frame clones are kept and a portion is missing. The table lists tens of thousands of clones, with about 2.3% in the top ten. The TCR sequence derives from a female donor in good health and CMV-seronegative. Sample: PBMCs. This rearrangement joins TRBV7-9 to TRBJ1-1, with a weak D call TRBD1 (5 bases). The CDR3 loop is CASSLGSGFTEAFF. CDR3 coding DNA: TGTGCCAGCAGCTTAGGTTCAGGGTTCACTGAAGCTTTCTTT.